This TCR beta chain was captured in a study of cytomegalovirus exposure and HLA in healthy donors. The wider study: The 110 or so validation repertoires were produced on the same platform as the 720 or so repertoires of the first cohort. This was reported in a later analysis.

Study outcomes and limitations: Rarity held for most TCR sequences, but there were some public TCRs that occurred in many donors. There were three CMV-associated chains whose specificity for CMV antigens was confirmed in vitro. Cytomegalovirus-associated status was assigned to about 150 TCR beta chains.

The ends were cut back, 1 base at V and 7 bases at J, with 17 bases in the middle. The CDR3 covers 15 residues. CDR1 and CDR2 (germline): SEHNR, FQNEAQ (reference sequence). Turning to this clone: The antigen remains undetermined.

Sequenced by immunoSEQ multiplex PCR; TCRdb stores in-frame clones only, minus some. The repertoire includes more than 90,000 clones, 86% of them detected once, and around 5% sits in the top ten. The source material was PBMCs. The source of this sequence is a man aged 18 to 30 in good health and CMV-seronegative. The rearrangement joins TRBV7-9 to TRBJ2-7; D possibly corresponds to TRBD2 (6 bases). CDR3 region: CASSLVLGTAGEQYF. The CDR3 DNA reads TGTGCCAGCAGCTTAGTTCTGGGGACCGCGGGGGAGCAGTACTTC.